Listed here are 5 T cell receptor beta chains from one sample, sequenced in a study of regulatory T cells in long-lasting Graves disease. Investigators prepared the TCR beta libraries by applying iRepertoire HTBI primers and Arm-PCR of CDR3 regions. TCRdb redid the calling of the multiplex PCR reads with MiXCR, one entry per CDR3 protein. In the table there are about 470,000 distinct CDR3 sequences, less than 25% of which are singletons. Time point defined: persistent/refractory GD, antithyroid drugs over 5 years with positive TRAb. RNA from PBMCs was the source of the TCR library. This specimen was peripheral blood mononuclear cells (PBMCs), taken when the disease was refractory, from a patient treated with antithyroid drugs. The receptors were gathered from a female donor with Graves disease.

At least ten counts were recorded for this clonotype. This chain links TRBV11-2 with TRBJ2-7; D not resolved. V lost 5 bases and J lost 3, with 8 bases in between. The length of the CDR3 is 12 residues. Germline V gene sequence: CDR1 SGHAT, CDR2 FQNNGV. CDR3 protein: CASSMGNYEQYF. CDR3 DNA sequence: TGTGCCAGCAGCATGGGCAACTACGAGCAGTACTTC.

The genes are TRBV3-1 and TRBJ1-2; 12 bases match TRBD1. The CDR3 is 15 amino acids. J lost 8 bases, V lost 4 bases, and 8 bases had no gene match. Germline CDR1 reads LGHDT; CDR2 reads YNNKEL (reference sequence). DNA for the CDR3: TGTGCCAGCAGCCCAGGGACAGGGGGCCTGAGCGGCTACACCTTC. Residues: CASSPGTGGLSGYTF.

The chain carries TRBV7-2 and TRBJ1-2; 11 bases agree with TRBD1. Germline V gene data show CDR1 as SGHTA and CDR2 as FQGNSA. V dropped 3 bases and J dropped 11; count of bases not matched to a gene: 5. The CDR3 spans 13 residues. CDR3 DNA: TGTGCCAGCAGCTTCCGGGACAGGGGGATTTACACCTTC. It yields the protein CASSFRDRGIYTF.

The chain recombines TRBV19 with TRBJ2-7; tentatively, D is TRBD2 (5 bases). Trimming removed 7 bases from V and 6 bases from J, with 16 bases in between. CDR1 LNHDA and CDR2 SQIVND come from the germline V gene (reference sequence). CDR3 length: 13 amino acids. The CDR3 region has the DNA TGTGCCAGTACCCCAGGTAACGAGGGCGAGCAGTACTTC. It translates to CASTPGNEGEQYF.

As to this clonotype: This likely came from a read error, as a far larger clone is one base away. V and J are TRBV11-2 and TRBJ2-7; D might be TRBD1 or TRBD2, each matching 5 bases. The germline V gene has CDR1 SGHAT and CDR2 FQNNGV. This CDR3 has 14 amino acids. The ends were cut back, 1 base at V and 9 bases at J, with 16 bases in the middle. The CDR3: CASSLGSGQGTQYF. Written as DNA, the CDR3 is TGTGCCAGCAGCTTAGGCAGCGGCCAAGGGACGCAGTACTTC. Full variable domain (rest looked up from reference TRBV11-2 and TRBJ2-7): EAGVAQSPRYKIIEKRQSVAFWCNPISGHATLYWYQQILGQGPKLLIQFQNNGVVDDSQLPKDRFSAERLKGVDSTLKIQPAKLEDSAVYLCASSLGSGQGTQYFGPGTRLTVT.